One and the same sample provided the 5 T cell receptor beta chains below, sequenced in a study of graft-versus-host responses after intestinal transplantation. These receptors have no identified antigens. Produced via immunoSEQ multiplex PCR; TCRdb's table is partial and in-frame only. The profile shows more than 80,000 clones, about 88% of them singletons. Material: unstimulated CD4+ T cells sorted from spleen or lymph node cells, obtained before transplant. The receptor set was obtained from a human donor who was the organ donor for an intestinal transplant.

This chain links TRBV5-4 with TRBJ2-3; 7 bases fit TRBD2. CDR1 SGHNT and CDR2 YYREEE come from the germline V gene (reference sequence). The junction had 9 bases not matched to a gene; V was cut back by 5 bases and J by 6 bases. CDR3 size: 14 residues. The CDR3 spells CASSLTRLADTQYF. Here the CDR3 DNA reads TGTGCCAGCAGTTTGACCCGACTAGCCGATACGCAGTATTTT.

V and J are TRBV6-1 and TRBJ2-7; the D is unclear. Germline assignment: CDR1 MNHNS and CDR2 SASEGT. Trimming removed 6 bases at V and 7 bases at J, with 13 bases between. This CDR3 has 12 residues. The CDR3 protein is CASSRWAWEQYF. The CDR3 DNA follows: TGTGCCAGCAGCAGATGGGCGTGGGAGCAGTACTTC.

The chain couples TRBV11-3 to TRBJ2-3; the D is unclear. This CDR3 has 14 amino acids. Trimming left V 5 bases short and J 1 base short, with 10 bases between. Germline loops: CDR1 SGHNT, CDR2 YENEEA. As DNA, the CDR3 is TGTGCCAGCAGCCCCCGACGGGGCACAGATACGCAGTATTTT. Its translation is CASSPRRGTDTQYF.

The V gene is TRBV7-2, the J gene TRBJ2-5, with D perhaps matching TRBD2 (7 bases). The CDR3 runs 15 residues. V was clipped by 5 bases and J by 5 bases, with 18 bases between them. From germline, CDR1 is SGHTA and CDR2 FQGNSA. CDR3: CASSPQRGAWETQYF. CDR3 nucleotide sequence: TGTGCCAGCAGCCCCCAACGGGGGGCGTGGGAGACCCAGTACTTC.

CDR3 nucleotide sequence: TGTGCCAGCAGCGCGGGACTCGCCTACGAGCAGTACTTC. Its protein product is CASSAGLAYEQYF. J is TRBJ2-5 and V is TRBV9, with a possible D match to TRBD2 (6 bases). The J call is doubtful: the DNA matches TRBJ2-7 better. Germline V lookup: CDR1 SGDLS, CDR2 YYNGEE. This CDR3 is 13 amino acids long.